Each of the 25 T cell receptor beta chains below was sequenced from the same sample in a study of OX40 agonist ivuxolimab in advanced cancers. The repertoire was sequenced with immunoSEQ multiplex PCR; TCRdb's copy has only in-frame clones and lacks some. In the table there are about 60,000 clones, nearly 95% of which are singletons. The sample in question was CD4+ or CD8+ T cells sorted from blood, obtained in a trial of the OX40 agonist ivuxolimab. The receptors stem from an adult with an advanced solid tumor such as melanoma, head and neck, liver or kidney cancer.

This sequence joins TRBV27 and TRBJ2-3; no firm D call. Germline lookup yields CDR1 MNHEY and CDR2 SMNVEV (reference sequence). The CDR3 contains 13 residues. V was trimmed by 2 bases and J by 1 base, leaving 4 bases between them. The CDR3 spells CASSLLGTDTQYF. The CDR3 DNA follows: TGTGCCAGCAGTTTACTAGGCACAGATACGCAGTATTTT.

The sample holds one count of this clone. The J gene is TRBJ2-5, the V gene TRBV7-8, with TRBD1 identical over 7 bases. The ends lost 6 bases at V and 6 bases at J; junction bases unmatched: 16. The CDR3 is made up of 16 amino acids. In germline, CDR1 is SGHVS, CDR2 FQNEAQ. The CDR3 spells CASRSGGDSLRKTQYF. The CDR3 nucleotides read TGTGCCAGCAGATCCGGTGGGGACAGCCTTCGGAAGACCCAGTACTTC.

The chain uses TRBV7-8 and TRBJ2-1, with D hard to call. V gave up 2 bases and J gave up 6 bases, with 11 bases separating them. The CDR3 is made up of 14 amino acids. In germline, CDR1 is SGHVS, CDR2 FQNEAQ. This CDR3 is CASSLSTLGNEQFF. CDR3 DNA: TGTGCCAGCAGCTTATCCACTCTGGGCAATGAGCAGTTCTTC.

The rearrangement joins TRBV5-8 to TRBJ2-3, with D possibly being TRBD1 or TRBD2 (6 bases each). CDR1 is SGHTS, CDR2 YDEGEE, per germline. The V gene lost 6 bases and the J gene lost 0 bases, with 17 bases spanning the gap. The length of the CDR3 is 16 residues. The CDR3 DNA follows: TGTGCCAGCAACCTAGGGGGGAGCTCTAGCACAGATACGCAGTATTTT. Translation: CASNLGGSSSTDTQYF.

The chain uses TRBV11-1 and TRBJ2-7; D is uncertain. This CDR3 region has 13 residues. Trimming cost V 5 bases and J 3 bases, with 11 bases left between them. CDR1 is SGHAT, CDR2 FQDESV, per germline (reference sequence). DNA for the CDR3: TGTGCCAGCAGCCCCCGGTGGGACTACGAGCAGTACTTC. Its protein product is CASSPRWDYEQYF.

This clone is labeled medium-sized (0.01 to 0.1%). The chain carries TRBV6-4 and TRBJ2-3; D not certain. V gave up 3 bases and J gave up 1 base, with 5 bases separating them. This CDR3 is 13 amino acids long. Germline CDR1 and CDR2: MRHNA and SNTAGT. The CDR3 region is CASSERGTDTQYF. The CDR3 bases are TGTGCCAGCAGTGAACGGGGCACAGATACGCAGTATTTT.

The gene calls are TRBV28 and TRBJ2-3; D not resolved. Germline V gene lookup returns CDR1 MDHEN and CDR2 SYDVKM. This CDR3 has 16 amino acids. V lost 2 bases and J lost 2, with 14 bases in between. DNA for the CDR3: TGTGCCAGCAGTTTAGAGTCCAACCGAAACACAGATACGCAGTATTTT. Residues: CASSLESNRNTDTQYF.

V usage is TRBV5-4 and J usage is TRBJ1-2; no firm D call. The CDR3 spans 13 residues. CDR1 SGHNT and CDR2 YYREEE come from the germline V gene (reference sequence). The germline V and J ends were trimmed by 4 bases and 3 bases, with 10 bases remaining between them. CDR3: CASSVDKYYGYTF. The CDR3 DNA sequence: TGTGCCAGCAGCGTCGACAAGTACTATGGCTACACCTTC.

The chain is built from TRBV7-9 and TRBJ1-5; tentatively, D is TRBD1 (6 bases). Germline V gives CDR1 SEHNR, CDR2 FQNEAQ (reference sequence). Trimming pared 3 bases from V and 10 bases from J, leaving 25 bases between. The CDR3 has 17 amino acids. The CDR3 nucleotides are TGTGCCAGCAGCTTTTCCCAGGGGCTCTCAGAGATTTACCCCCAGCATTTT. It yields the protein CASSFSQGLSEIYPQHF.

This clone was observed a single time. The chain links TRBV5-4 to TRBJ1-4; D unclear. CDR1 is SGHNT, CDR2 YYREEE, per germline (reference sequence). The CDR3 is 16 residues long. V was cut by 2 bases and J by 0 bases, with 11 bases left in between. Written as DNA, the CDR3 is TGTGCCAGCAGCTTCGCGACACTAACAACTAATGAAAAACTGTTTTTT. Residues: CASSFATLTTNEKLFF.

The chain links TRBV27 to TRBJ2-1; 11 nucleotides line up with TRBD1. The J segment lost 3 bases and the V segment lost 3 bases, leaving 1 base of the junction unmatched. Germline V gene lookup returns CDR1 MNHEY and CDR2 SMNVEV (reference sequence). This CDR3 is 15 amino acids long. This chain's CDR3 is CASSFGTGGYNEQFF. CDR3 coding DNA: TGTGCCAGCAGTTTCGGGACAGGGGGCTACAATGAGCAGTTCTTC.

This chain connects TRBV7-9 to TRBJ1-2; D is unresolved. The CDR3 extends over 14 amino acids. CDR1 and CDR2 (germline): SEHNR, FQNEAQ (reference sequence). Trimming shortened V by 2 bases and J by 4 bases, and 11 bases separated the two germline ends. CDR3 loop: CASSLPGPRYGYTF. CDR3 sequence (DNA): TGTGCCAGCAGCTTACCCGGGCCGCGCTATGGCTACACCTTC.

The chain joins TRBV11-2 to TRBJ2-7; D is possibly TRBD2 (9 bases). CDR3 length: 18 residues. Trimming removed 5 bases from V and 5 bases from J, with 28 bases in between. CDR1 and CDR2 from the germline V gene are SGHAT and FQNNGV. CDR3 residues: CASSLIRGQVAGDDEQYF. For the CDR3, the DNA is TGTGCCAGCAGCCTGATCAGGGGACAGGTAGCGGGAGACGACGAGCAGTACTTC.

This clone has only a few counts. V and J are TRBV11-2 and TRBJ1-3; 8 nucleotides match TRBD1. The J segment lost 0 bases and the V segment lost 7 bases, leaving 5 bases of the junction unmatched. This CDR3 has 15 amino acids. Germline V gene lookup returns CDR1 SGHAT and CDR2 FQNNGV. The CDR3 DNA reads TGTGCCAGCACCCGAGACAGGGGCTCTGGAAACACCATATATTTT. Its protein is CASTRDRGSGNTIYF.

With regard to this clone: This sample also contains other DNA sequences that code for the same CDR3. V gene TRBV9 combines with J gene TRBJ2-6, with unresolved D. This CDR3 comprises 14 residues. Between the trimmed V and J ends, which lost 1 base and 0 bases, there was a span of 2 bases. The V gene's germline CDR1 is SGDLS and CDR2 YYNGEE. This CDR3 is CASSVSSGANVLTF. The CDR3 DNA reads as TGTGCCAGCAGCGTATCCTCTGGGGCCAACGTCCTGACTTTC.

The V and J genes are TRBV28 and TRBJ2-3; tentatively, D is TRBD2 (5 bases). Germline CDR1 MDHEN, CDR2 SYDVKM. The CDR3 spans 13 residues. Trimming stripped 11 bases from V and 3 bases from J, with 15 bases between. The DNA for the CDR3 is TGTGCCCACACTCCCCCGGGGACAGATACGCAGTATTTT. Translating gives CAHTPPGTDTQYF.

This clone was seen only once. The rearrangement joins TRBV7-9 to TRBJ2-7; 10 bases map to TRBD2. The CDR3 loop spans 15 amino acids. Trimming removed 5 bases from V and 2 bases from J; junction bases left unmatched: 6. Germline V gene lookup returns CDR1 SEHNR and CDR2 FQNEAQ (reference sequence). The CDR3 sequence is CASSVGTSVAYEQYF. In DNA form, the CDR3 reads TGTGCCAGCAGCGTGGGGACTAGCGTAGCCTACGAGCAGTACTTC.

In nucleotides, the CDR3 is TGTGCCAGCAGCTTAGTCACTAGCTCCTACAATGAGCAGTTCTTC. Protein product: CASSLVTSSYNEQFF. The chain couples TRBV13 to TRBJ2-1; the D gene is possibly TRBD2 (5 bases). Germline lookup yields CDR1 PRHDT and CDR2 FYEKMQ (reference sequence). V lost 1 base to trimming and J lost 0 bases, with 7 bases between them. The CDR3 contains 15 residues.

This clone was seen a handful of times. The chain recombines TRBV27 with TRBJ2-7; no reliable D call. The V gene's germline CDR1 is MNHEY and CDR2 SMNVEV (reference sequence). V gave up 3 bases and J gave up 3 bases, with 12 bases separating them. This CDR3 is 14 amino acids long. CDR3: CASSLGGSSYEQYF. The CDR3 DNA is TGTGCCAGCAGTTTGGGTGGGTCGAGCTACGAGCAGTACTTC.

The chain couples TRBV4-1 to TRBJ2-3; TRBD2 aligns across 7 bases. CDR1 MGHRA and CDR2 YSYEKL come from the germline V gene. CDR3 length: 15 residues. Trimming at V came to 4 bases and at J to 3 bases, leaving 7 bases not matched to a gene. The CDR3 is CASSLAGARTDTQYF. The CDR3 nucleotides read TGCGCCAGCAGCCTGGCGGGAGCAAGGACAGATACGCAGTATTTT.

DNA of the CDR3: TGTGCCAGCAGCCATAATGAGGTGGACTACGAGCAGTACTTC. Translating it yields CASSHNEVDYEQYF. This sequence joins TRBV9 and TRBJ2-7; D is uncertain. The germline V gene has CDR1 SGDLS and CDR2 YYNGEE. The CDR3 length is 14 residues. The V and J ends lost 4 bases and 3 bases respectively, with 14 bases between them.

The V call is TRBV11-1, the J call TRBJ2-3; no clear D gene. The CDR3 runs 13 residues. Germline V CDR1 and CDR2: SGHAT, FQDESV (reference sequence). V was clipped by 1 base and J by 0 bases, with 2 bases between them. This CDR3 is CASSLDSTDTQYF. CDR3 DNA: TGTGCCAGCAGCTTAGACAGCACAGATACGCAGTATTTT.

The chain employs TRBV4-3 and TRBJ2-7; 8 bases are shared with TRBD1. After removal of 3 bases from V and 6 bases from J, the junction contained 10 bases not matched to a gene. This CDR3 has 15 residues. From germline, CDR1 is LGHNA and CDR2 YSLEER. CDR3: CASSHETGVPSEQYF. The DNA for the CDR3 is TGCGCCAGCAGCCATGAGACAGGGGTCCCCAGCGAGCAGTACTTC.

The chain uses TRBV27 and TRBJ2-5; tentative D call: TRBD2 (6 bases). This CDR3 has 14 residues. Trimming shortened V by 6 bases and J by 4 bases, and 15 bases separated the two germline ends. CDR1 and CDR2 (germline): MNHEY, SMNVEV (reference sequence). The CDR3 spells CASSVLQGGETQYF. The DNA of the CDR3 is TGTGCCAGCAGCGTACTGCAGGGAGGAGAGACCCAGTACTTC.

V gene TRBV2 combines with J gene TRBJ2-3; D is perhaps TRBD2 (5 bases). There are 15 residues in the CDR3. Germline V lookup: CDR1 SNHLY, CDR2 FYNNEI. With 5 bases removed from V and 4 bases from J, the gap between germline ends came to 16 bases. CDR3 coding DNA: TGTGCCAGCAGTTCCCTAGTGGGAGCCCCAGATACGCAGTATTTT. Translation gives CASSSLVGAPDTQYF.